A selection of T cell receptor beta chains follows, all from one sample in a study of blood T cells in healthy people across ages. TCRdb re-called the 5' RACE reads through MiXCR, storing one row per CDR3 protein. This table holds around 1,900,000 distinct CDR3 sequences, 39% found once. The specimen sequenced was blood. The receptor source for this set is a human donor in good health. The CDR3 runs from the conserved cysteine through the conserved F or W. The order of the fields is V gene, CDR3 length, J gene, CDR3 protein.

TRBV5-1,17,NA,CASSSPGGTSVYNEQYF
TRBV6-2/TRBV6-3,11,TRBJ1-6,CASSYGVPLHF
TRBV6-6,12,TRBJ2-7,CASAGGGYERYF
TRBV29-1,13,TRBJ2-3,CSAPGMGADTQYF
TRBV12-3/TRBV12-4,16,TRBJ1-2,CASTAAGSLLVGGYTF
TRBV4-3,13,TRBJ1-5,CASSQDQGQPQHF
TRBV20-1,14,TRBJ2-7,CSARHGAGGYEQYF
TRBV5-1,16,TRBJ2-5,CASSSWGGSTNNEQYF
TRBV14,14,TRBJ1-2,CASSPQTPFYGYTF
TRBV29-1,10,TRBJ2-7,CSVGSVEQYF
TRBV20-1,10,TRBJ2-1,CSVSYNEQFF
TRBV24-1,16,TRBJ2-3,CATSDPGRGPTDTQYF
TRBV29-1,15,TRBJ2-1,CSVEGVRGGGNEQFF
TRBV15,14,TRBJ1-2,CATSRDLAGGGYTF
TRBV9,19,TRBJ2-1,CASRPARLAGGSLNNEQFF
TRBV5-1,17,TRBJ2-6,CASSPEGELSGANVLTF
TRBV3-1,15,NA,CASSRSGGAIHEQYF
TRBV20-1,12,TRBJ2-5,CSARLAQETQYF
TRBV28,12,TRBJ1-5,CASSQAYQPQHF
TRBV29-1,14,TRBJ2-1,CSVATGRSYNEQFF
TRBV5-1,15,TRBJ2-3,CASSLAVTGSDTQYF
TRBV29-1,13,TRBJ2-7,CSGLGQEPYEQYF
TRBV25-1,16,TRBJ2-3,CASSEFEGGPTDTQYF
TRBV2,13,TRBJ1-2,CASHSITNYGYTF
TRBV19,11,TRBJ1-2,CASSITTGYTF
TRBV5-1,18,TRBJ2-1,CASSLGHGPQVKYNEQFF
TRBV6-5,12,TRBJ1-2,CASSPDRNGYTF
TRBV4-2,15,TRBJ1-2,CASSQPDRGRHGYTF
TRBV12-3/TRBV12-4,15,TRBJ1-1,CASSSPWTANTEAFF
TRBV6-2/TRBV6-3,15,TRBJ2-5,CASSYPPSPQETQYF
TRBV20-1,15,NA,CSALGTSETLNEQYF
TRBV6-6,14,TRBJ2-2,CASSYPQGTGELFF
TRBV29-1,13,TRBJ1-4,CSVGTLQGEKLFF
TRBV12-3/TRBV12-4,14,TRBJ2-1,CASTPGQNINEQFF
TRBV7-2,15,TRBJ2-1,CASSPRSGAYNEQFF
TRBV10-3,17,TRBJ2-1,CASRISGQKEINNEQFF
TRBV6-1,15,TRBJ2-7,CASSGIGTGNYEQYF
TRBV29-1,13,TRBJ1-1,CSVGAGGDTEAFF
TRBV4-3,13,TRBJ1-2,CASSPNRLYGYTF
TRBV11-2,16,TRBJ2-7,CASSFRQGRGGYEQYF
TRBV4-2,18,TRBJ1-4,CASSQVTGSEATNEKLFF
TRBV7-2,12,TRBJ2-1,CVSSLVFNEQFF
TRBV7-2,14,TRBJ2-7,CASSRDRGSYEQYF
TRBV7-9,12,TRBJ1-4,CASSPVFEKLFF
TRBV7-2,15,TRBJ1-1,CASSLEAGGGTEAFF
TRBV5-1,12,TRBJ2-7,CASGTGMGEQYF
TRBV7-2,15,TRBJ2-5,CASSLRVAGAETQYF
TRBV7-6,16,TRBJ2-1,CASSLESGGHYNEQFF